The rows below give T cell receptor beta chains drawn from one sample of a study of siplizumab effects on memory and regulatory T cells. The data were produced by immunoSEQ multiplex PCR, yet TCRdb's version contains in-frame clones alone and is incomplete. Of roughly 82,000 clones listed, 87% are singletons. Sequencing used Tregs sorted from blood. These receptors originate from a human donor in good health. CDR3s include the opening cysteine and the closing phenylalanine or tryptophan. Fields, in order: CDR3 length, D gene, J gene, V gene, clone size, CDR3 protein, CDR3 DNA. D genes are given only for firm matches. The size field is filled for only some rows; it gives once, few, many or a size class.

>11|-|TRBJ2-5|TRBV6-5|-
CASSYSETQYF
TGTGCCAGCAGTTATAGTGAGACCCAGTACTTC
>13|-|TRBJ1-5|TRBV11-2|-
CASSQRDTQPQHF
TGTGCCAGCAGCCAGAGGGACACTCAGCCCCAGCATTTT
>13|-|TRBJ1-2|TRBV27|-
CASSSPRSDGYTF
TGTGCCAGCAGTTCCCCCCGGAGCGATGGCTACACCTTC
>15|TRBD1|TRBJ2-7|TRBV27|-
CASSKTGQGAYEQYF
TGTGCCAGCAGTAAGACGGGACAGGGGGCCTACGAGCAGTACTTC
>16|TRBD1|TRBJ2-5|TRBV29-1|-
CSVGPGQARGQETQYF
TGCAGCGTCGGACCTGGACAGGCCAGGGGGCAAGAGACCCAGTACTTC
>12|-|TRBJ2-1|TRBV7-9|-
CASGGTIDEQFF
TGTGCCAGCGGGGGCACAATTGATGAGCAGTTCTTC
>13|TRBD1|TRBJ2-7|TRBV29-1|-
CSVDGTGDYEQYF
TGCAGCGTTGATGGGACAGGGGATTACGAGCAGTACTTC
>15|-|TRBJ2-7|TRBV19|-
CASRNSGRNSHEQYF
TGTGCCAGTAGAAATTCCGGGAGAAACTCCCACGAGCAGTACTTC
>13|-|TRBJ2-5|TRBV14|few
CASSQGIGETQYF
TGTGCCAGCAGCCAAGGAATAGGAGAGACCCAGTACTTC
>13|-|TRBJ1-1|TRBV18|-
CASSLQGNTEAFF
TGTGCCAGCTCGCTCCAGGGGAACACTGAAGCTTTCTTT
>11|-|TRBJ1-5|TRBV28|-
CASSFDQPQHF
TGTGCCAGCAGTTTTGATCAGCCCCAGCATTTT
>12|-|TRBJ2-2|TRBV10-2|-
CASSELLGELFF
TGCGCCAGCAGTGAGTTACTCGGGGAGCTGTTTTTT
>13|TRBD2|TRBJ2-1|TRBV19|-
CASRGRGGGEQFF
TGTGCCAGTAGAGGCCGGGGGGGCGGTGAGCAGTTCTTC
>15|-|TRBJ2-3|TRBV7-3|few
CASSRAGTSTDTQYF
TGTGCCAGCAGCAGAGCCGGGACTAGCACAGATACGCAGTATTTT
>15|TRBD1|TRBJ2-7|TRBV7-2|-
CASSFKGQGSYEQYF
TGTGCCAGCAGCTTTAAGGGACAGGGCTCCTACGAGCAGTACTTC
>13|TRBD1|TRBJ1-4|TRBV7-6|-
CASKGQGVEKLFF
TGTGCCAGCAAAGGACAGGGGGTTGAAAAACTGTTTTTT
>17|-|TRBJ2-4|TRBV27|-
CASSDSRGRIAKNIQYF
TGTGCCAGCAGTGATAGTAGGGGAAGGATCGCCAAAAACATTCAGTACTTC
>15|TRBD2|TRBJ2-1|TRBV7-9|-
CASSLVRGGSDEQFF
TGTGCCAGCAGCTTAGTCCGGGGGGGCAGCGATGAGCAGTTCTTC
>14|-|TRBJ1-1|TRBV30|few
CAWSANRVRTEAFF
TGTGCCTGGAGCGCCAACAGGGTGAGGACTGAAGCTTTCTTT
>13|-|TRBJ2-1|TRBV5-1|-
CASSLEPYNEQFF
TGCGCCAGCAGCTTGGAACCCTACAATGAGCAGTTCTTC
>19|-|TRBJ1-3|TRBV5-1|-
CASSLDIRYGGDSGNTIYF
TGCGCCAGCAGCTTGGACATACGGTACGGGGGTGACTCTGGAAACACCATATATTTT
>14|-|TRBJ1-1|TRBV5-6|-
CASSLALAVTEAFF
TGTGCCAGCAGCCTGGCCCTTGCGGTTACTGAAGCTTTCTTT
>13|-|TRBJ1-2|TRBV11-2|-
CASSPSWGYGYTF
TGTGCCAGCAGCCCTTCCTGGGGCTATGGCTACACCTTC
>13|-|TRBJ2-6|TRBV6-5|-
CASGASGANVLTF
TGTGCCTCGGGGGCCTCTGGGGCCAACGTCCTGACTTTC
>14|-|TRBJ1-1|TRBV19|-
CASSIPFPRTEAFF
TGTGCCAGTAGTATTCCATTCCCGAGGACTGAAGCTTTCTTT
>15|-|TRBJ1-5|TRBV5-6|-
CASSPMGQGIQPQHF
TGTGCCAGCAGCCCAATGGGGCAGGGGATTCAGCCCCAGCATTTT
>14|-|TRBJ1-2|TRBV4-3|once
CASSPSTGFYGYTF
TGCGCCAGCAGCCCTTCGACAGGTTTCTATGGCTACACCTTC
>15|TRBD1|TRBJ1-1|TRBV4-1|-
CASSRLQGTNTEAFF
TGCGCCAGCAGCAGACTACAGGGGACAAACACTGAAGCTTTCTTT
>15|-|TRBJ2-6|TRBV7-9|-
CASSFWGRSGYVLTF
TGTGCCAGCAGCTTTTGGGGGCGATCAGGCTACGTCCTGACTTTC
>15|TRBD1|TRBJ1-1|TRBV4-1|once
CASSSREGADTEAFF
TGCGCCAGCAGCTCTCGGGAGGGGGCAGACACTGAAGCTTTCTTT
>13|-|TRBJ1-1|TRBV5-1|-
CASSLDTNTEAFF
TGCGCCAGCAGCTTAGACACAAACACTGAAGCTTTCTTT
>12|-|TRBJ1-2|TRBV29-1|-
CSVDPQTRGYTF
TGCAGCGTTGATCCACAGACGCGCGGCTACACCTTC
>17|-|TRBJ2-3|TRBV18|once
CASSQRGAGPTADTQYF
TGTGCCAGCTCGCAAAGGGGGGCAGGGCCAACCGCAGATACGCAGTATTTT
>13|-|TRBJ1-1|TRBV11-1|-
CASSRQGFSEAFF
TGTGCCAGCAGCCGGCAGGGTTTTTCTGAAGCTTTCTTT
>16|TRBD1|TRBJ1-2|TRBV27|few
CASSPYNRGQGNGYTF
TGTGCCAGCAGTCCGTATAACCGGGGACAGGGAAACGGCTACACCTTC